A selection of T cell receptor beta chains follows, all from one sample in a study of CD8 T cells in ankylosing spondylitis. In TCRdb, the 5' RACE reads were re-called with MiXCR into one record per CDR3 protein. The sample yields around 450,000 distinct CDR3 sequences, 25% to 30% seen once. Sequencing was carried out using blood, either unsorted or a sorted T cell fraction (not recorded which). The receptors were sampled from a male donor with ankylosing spondylitis. Both conserved end residues are part of each CDR3. The D gene is left open where the match is weak. Some rows have no size entry. The others give once, few or many, or a class for an expanded clone.

d_call: NA; j_call: TRBJ2-1; clone_size: few; v_call: TRBV12-3/TRBV12-4; cdr3_aa: CASSFSGGRNEQFF; cdr3_nt: TGTGCCAGCAGTTTCTCTGGGGGTCGGAATGAGCAGTTCTTC
d_call: NA; j_call: TRBJ1-4; clone_size: many; v_call: TRBV5-1; cdr3_aa: CASSPEGRGWEKLFF; cdr3_nt: TGCGCCAGCAGCCCCGAGGGCAGGGGCTGGGAAAAACTGTTTTTT
d_call: TRBD1; j_call: TRBJ1-4; clone_size: NA; v_call: TRBV10-2; cdr3_aa: CASSETDRGNEKLFF; cdr3_nt: TGCGCCAGCAGTGAGACGGACAGGGGAAATGAAAAACTGTTTTTT
d_call: NA; j_call: TRBJ2-1; clone_size: NA; v_call: TRBV5-1; cdr3_aa: CASSSLDGNEQFF; cdr3_nt: TGCGCCAGCAGTTCTTTGGACGGGAATGAGCAGTTCTTC
d_call: TRBD2; j_call: TRBJ2-3; clone_size: few; v_call: TRBV4-1; cdr3_aa: CATGNGLAASTDTQYF; cdr3_nt: TGCGCCACCGGGAACGGGCTAGCGGCTAGCACAGATACGCAGTATTTT
d_call: NA; j_call: TRBJ2-1; clone_size: NA; v_call: TRBV7-9; cdr3_aa: CASSQGPEQFF; cdr3_nt: TGTGCCAGCAGCCAGGGGCCCGAGCAGTTCTTC
d_call: NA; j_call: TRBJ1-5; clone_size: NA; v_call: TRBV20-1; cdr3_aa: CSAKGGARQPQHF; cdr3_nt: TGCAGTGCCAAAGGGGGGGCGAGACAGCCCCAGCATTTT
d_call: TRBD1; j_call: TRBJ1-6; clone_size: NA; v_call: TRBV7-9; cdr3_aa: CASSSPGTGYNSPLHF; cdr3_nt: TGTGCCAGCAGCAGCCCCGGGACAGGTTATAATTCACCCCTCCACTTT
d_call: NA; j_call: TRBJ2-5; clone_size: NA; v_call: TRBV3-1; cdr3_aa: CASLVWGKQETQYF; cdr3_nt: TGTGCCAGCCTTGTTTGGGGGAAACAGGAGACCCAGTACTTC
d_call: NA; j_call: TRBJ2-1; clone_size: NA; v_call: TRBV5-1; cdr3_aa: CASSLAGLSEQFF; cdr3_nt: TGCGCCAGCAGCTTGGCAGGGTTAAGTGAGCAGTTCTTC
d_call: NA; j_call: TRBJ1-1; clone_size: NA; v_call: TRBV3-1; cdr3_aa: CASSQDPSLNTEAFF; cdr3_nt: TGTGCCAGCAGCCAAGATCCAAGTCTGAACACTGAAGCTTTCTTT
d_call: NA; j_call: TRBJ2-2; clone_size: NA; v_call: TRBV24-1; cdr3_aa: CATSDLPGGRTGELFF; cdr3_nt: TGTGCCACCAGTGATTTGCCGGGGGGCAGGACCGGGGAGCTGTTTTTT
d_call: NA; j_call: TRBJ2-1; clone_size: NA; v_call: TRBV20-1; cdr3_aa: CSARSYSPDEQFF; cdr3_nt: TGCAGTGCTAGAAGTTACTCCCCAGATGAGCAGTTCTTC
d_call: NA; j_call: TRBJ2-7; clone_size: once; v_call: TRBV5-1; cdr3_aa: CASSLDPQGSYEQYF; cdr3_nt: TGCGCCAGCAGCTTGGATCCACAGGGTTCCTACGAGCAGTACTTC
d_call: TRBD1; j_call: TRBJ2-1; clone_size: few; v_call: TRBV20-1; cdr3_aa: CATQGAWGYNEQFF; cdr3_nt: TGCGCCACGCAGGGGGCTTGGGGCTACAATGAGCAGTTCTTC
d_call: NA; j_call: TRBJ2-3; clone_size: NA; v_call: TRBV2; cdr3_aa: CASTLLGTDTQYF; cdr3_nt: TGTGCCAGCACTCTCCTCGGAACAGATACGCAGTATTTT
d_call: NA; j_call: TRBJ1-2; clone_size: NA; v_call: TRBV20-1; cdr3_aa: CSAEARWGYGYTF; cdr3_nt: TGCAGTGCAGAGGCCCGGTGGGGGTATGGCTACACCTTC
d_call: TRBD2; j_call: TRBJ2-3; clone_size: few; v_call: TRBV7-2; cdr3_aa: CASSITSVSTDTQYF; cdr3_nt: TGTGCCAGCAGCATTACTAGCGTCAGCACAGATACGCAGTATTTT
d_call: NA; j_call: TRBJ2-1; clone_size: few; v_call: TRBV6-6; cdr3_aa: CASSGTEGHEQFF; cdr3_nt: TGTGCCAGCAGTGGTACCGAGGGTCATGAGCAGTTCTTC
d_call: NA; j_call: TRBJ2-3; clone_size: few; v_call: TRBV5-1; cdr3_aa: CASSLALTYTDTQYF; cdr3_nt: TGCGCCAGCAGCTTGGCCCTCACCTACACAGATACGCAGTATTTT
d_call: NA; j_call: TRBJ1-1; clone_size: NA; v_call: TRBV27; cdr3_aa: CASSSTGIGPGTEAFF; cdr3_nt: TGTGCCAGCAGTTCTACAGGGATTGGGCCGGGCACTGAAGCTTTCTTT
d_call: NA; j_call: TRBJ2-1; clone_size: few; v_call: TRBV28; cdr3_aa: CASSFIWDNEQFF; cdr3_nt: TGTGCCAGCAGTTTTATTTGGGACAATGAGCAGTTCTTC
d_call: NA; j_call: TRBJ1-1; clone_size: few; v_call: TRBV14; cdr3_aa: CASSQEGTHRTEAFF; cdr3_nt: TGTGCCAGCAGCCAAGAAGGGACGCACAGAACTGAAGCTTTCTTT
d_call: NA; j_call: TRBJ1-2; clone_size: few; v_call: TRBV11-2; cdr3_aa: CASSPSGGDGYTF; cdr3_nt: TGTGCCAGCAGCCCCTCGGGAGGGGATGGCTACACCTTC
d_call: NA; j_call: TRBJ2-7; clone_size: NA; v_call: TRBV7-6; cdr3_aa: CASSLDSHEQYF; cdr3_nt: TGTGCCAGCAGCTTAGATAGCCACGAGCAGTACTTC
d_call: NA; j_call: TRBJ1-5; clone_size: NA; v_call: TRBV18; cdr3_aa: CASSPGGAEFWPQHF; cdr3_nt: TGTGCCAGCTCCCCGGGGGGGGCCGAATTTTGGCCCCAGCATTTT
d_call: NA; j_call: TRBJ2-5; clone_size: NA; v_call: TRBV5-1; cdr3_aa: CASSATGRRETQYF; cdr3_nt: TGCGCCAGCAGCGCGACAGGGAGGAGGGAGACCCAGTACTTC
d_call: NA; j_call: TRBJ2-3; clone_size: NA; v_call: TRBV7-9; cdr3_aa: CASSLDDGSSTDTQYF; cdr3_nt: TGTGCCAGCAGCTTAGATGACGGTTCTAGCACAGATACGCAGTATTTT
d_call: NA; j_call: TRBJ2-1; clone_size: NA; v_call: TRBV5-6; cdr3_aa: CASSSRIRGRSNNEQFF; cdr3_nt: TGTGCCAGCAGCTCTAGAATACGGGGGCGAAGTAACAATGAGCAGTTCTTC
d_call: NA; j_call: TRBJ1-1; clone_size: many; v_call: TRBV25-1; cdr3_aa: CASTPGGDTEAFF; cdr3_nt: TGTGCCAGCACCCCCGGCGGGGACACTGAAGCTTTCTTT
d_call: NA; j_call: TRBJ2-1; clone_size: few; v_call: TRBV9; cdr3_aa: CASSVGRPGNEQFF; cdr3_nt: TGTGCCAGCAGCGTGGGGCGTCCAGGCAATGAGCAGTTCTTC